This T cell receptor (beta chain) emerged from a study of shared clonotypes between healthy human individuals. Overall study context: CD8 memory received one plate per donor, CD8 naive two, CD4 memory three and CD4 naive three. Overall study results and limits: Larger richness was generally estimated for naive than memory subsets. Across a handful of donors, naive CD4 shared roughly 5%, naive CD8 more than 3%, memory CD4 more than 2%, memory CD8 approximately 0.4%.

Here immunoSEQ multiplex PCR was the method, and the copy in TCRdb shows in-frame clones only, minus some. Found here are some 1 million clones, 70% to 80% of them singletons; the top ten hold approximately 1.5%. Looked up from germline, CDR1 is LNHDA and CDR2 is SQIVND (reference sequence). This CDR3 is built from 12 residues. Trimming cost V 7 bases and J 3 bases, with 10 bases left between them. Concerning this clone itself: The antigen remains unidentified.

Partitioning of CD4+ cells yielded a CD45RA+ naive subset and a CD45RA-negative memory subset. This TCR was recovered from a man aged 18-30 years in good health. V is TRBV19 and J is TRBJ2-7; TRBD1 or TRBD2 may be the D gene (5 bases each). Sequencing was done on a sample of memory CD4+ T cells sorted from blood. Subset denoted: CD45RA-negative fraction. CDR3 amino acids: CASTRDGYEQYF. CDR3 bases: TGTGCCAGTACCCGGGACGGCTACGAGCAGTACTTC.